A selection of T cell receptor beta chains follows, all from one sample in a study of healthy donors' naive CD4 and CD8 T cells. Via MiXCR, TCRdb re-called the reads, giving one row per CDR3 protein. The sample lists approximately 180,000 distinct CDR3 sequences, around 80% occurring once. The sequencing sample was made of naive CD4+ and CD8+ T cells sorted from blood, pooled from several donors. These receptors were collected from a pool of human donors in good health; the sample pools cells from several healthy donors. Each CDR3 is given with its conserved first and last residue. A D gene is named only where the DNA matches it firmly. Expanded clones get a size class; other rows say once, few or many, or leave the size out.

cdr3_length: 13
d_call: NA
v_call: TRBV27
clone_size: NA
j_call: TRBJ1-5
cdr3_aa: CASSYSERQPQHF
cdr3_nt: TGTGCCAGCAGTTACTCAGAACGGCAGCCCCAGCATTTT

cdr3_length: 15
d_call: NA
v_call: TRBV29-1
clone_size: few
j_call: TRBJ2-3
cdr3_aa: CSVETSSYSTDTQYF
cdr3_nt: TGCAGCGTTGAGACTAGTTCCTACAGCACAGATACGCAGTATTTT

cdr3_length: 13
d_call: NA
v_call: TRBV5-1
clone_size: NA
j_call: TRBJ1-1
cdr3_aa: CASSGEGNTEAFF
cdr3_nt: TGCGCCAGCAGCGGGGAGGGGAACACTGAAGCTTTCTTT

cdr3_length: 15
d_call: TRBD2
v_call: TRBV5-6
clone_size: NA
j_call: TRBJ2-7
cdr3_aa: CASSLVSGRYDEQYF
cdr3_nt: TGTGCCAGCAGCTTGGTTAGCGGGAGATATGACGAGCAGTACTTC

cdr3_length: 13
d_call: TRBD2
v_call: TRBV29-1
clone_size: few
j_call: TRBJ2-7
cdr3_aa: CSVASGNRYEQYF
cdr3_nt: TGCAGCGTTGCTAGCGGGAACCGCTACGAGCAGTACTTC

cdr3_length: 12
d_call: NA
v_call: TRBV6-6
clone_size: NA
j_call: TRBJ1-2
cdr3_aa: CASIIGGYGYTF
cdr3_nt: TGTGCCAGCATTATAGGGGGATATGGCTACACCTTC

cdr3_length: 13
d_call: TRBD1
v_call: TRBV6-5
clone_size: NA
j_call: TRBJ2-1
cdr3_aa: CASSYSGTGNQFF
cdr3_nt: TGTGCCAGCAGTTACTCGGGGACAGGAAACCAGTTCTTC

cdr3_length: 15
d_call: NA
v_call: TRBV6-5
clone_size: few
j_call: TRBJ1-1
cdr3_aa: CASRSQGFMNTEAFF
cdr3_nt: TGTGCCAGCAGGTCCCAGGGGTTCATGAACACTGAAGCTTTCTTT

cdr3_length: 13
d_call: NA
v_call: TRBV6-5
clone_size: NA
j_call: TRBJ1-1
cdr3_aa: CASSYGGETEAFF
cdr3_nt: TGTGCCAGCAGTTACGGGGGAGAAACTGAAGCTTTCTTT

cdr3_length: 17
d_call: NA
v_call: TRBV19
clone_size: NA
j_call: TRBJ1-5
cdr3_aa: CASSIGRSRGGHQPQHF
cdr3_nt: TGTGCCAGTAGTATAGGGCGGAGCAGGGGAGGTCATCAGCCCCAGCATTTT

cdr3_length: 16
d_call: NA
v_call: TRBV29-1
clone_size: NA
j_call: TRBJ2-1
cdr3_aa: CSVRSFFRKADSEQFF
cdr3_nt: TGCAGCGTTAGGAGTTTTTTCCGGAAGGCCGACAGTGAGCAGTTCTTC

cdr3_length: 13
d_call: NA
v_call: TRBV7-8
clone_size: NA
j_call: TRBJ2-3
cdr3_aa: CANSAQTEDTQYF
cdr3_nt: TGTGCCAACAGCGCCCAGACAGAAGATACGCAGTATTTT

cdr3_length: 16
d_call: TRBD2
v_call: TRBV6-2/TRBV6-3
clone_size: NA
j_call: TRBJ2-3
cdr3_aa: CASRRLAGGPWDTQYF
cdr3_nt: TGTGCCAGCAGAAGACTAGCGGGAGGGCCGTGGGATACGCAGTATTTT

cdr3_length: 16
d_call: TRBD2
v_call: TRBV15
clone_size: NA
j_call: TRBJ2-1
cdr3_aa: CATSRATSGERNEQFF
cdr3_nt: TGTGCCACCAGCAGGGCGACTAGCGGGGAGAGGAATGAGCAGTTCTTC

cdr3_length: 13
d_call: NA
v_call: TRBV6-5
clone_size: NA
j_call: TRBJ2-7
cdr3_aa: CASSHGLPYEQYF
cdr3_nt: TGTGCCAGCAGCCACGGACTACCTTACGAGCAGTACTTC

cdr3_length: 15
d_call: NA
v_call: TRBV29-1
clone_size: NA
j_call: TRBJ2-1
cdr3_aa: CSVGLGMGSYNEQFF
cdr3_nt: TGCAGCGTAGGTCTAGGAATGGGCTCCTACAATGAGCAGTTCTTC

cdr3_length: 14
d_call: NA
v_call: TRBV5-4
clone_size: NA
j_call: TRBJ2-3
cdr3_aa: CASRRVSSTDTQYF
cdr3_nt: TGTGCCAGCAGACGAGTTTCTAGCACAGATACGCAGTATTTT

cdr3_length: 12
d_call: NA
v_call: TRBV29-1
clone_size: NA
j_call: TRBJ2-3
cdr3_aa: CSVEEGEDTQYF
cdr3_nt: TGCAGCGTTGAAGAGGGCGAAGATACGCAGTATTTT

cdr3_length: 16
d_call: TRBD2
v_call: TRBV27
clone_size: NA
j_call: TRBJ2-5
cdr3_aa: CASSSPRSGRLETQYF
cdr3_nt: TGTGCCAGCAGCTCCCCGAGGAGCGGGAGGCTGGAGACCCAGTACTTC

cdr3_length: 14
d_call: NA
v_call: TRBV19
clone_size: NA
j_call: TRBJ2-1
cdr3_aa: CASSIGVGIGEQFF
cdr3_nt: TGTGCCAGTAGTATCGGAGTTGGAATAGGTGAGCAGTTCTTC

cdr3_length: 13
d_call: NA
v_call: TRBV30
clone_size: NA
j_call: TRBJ1-1
cdr3_aa: CAWSEYVGREAFF
cdr3_nt: TGTGCCTGGAGCGAGTACGTGGGCCGGGAAGCTTTCTTT

cdr3_length: 11
d_call: NA
v_call: TRBV29-1
clone_size: NA
j_call: TRBJ1-1
cdr3_aa: CSIPSGTEAFF
cdr3_nt: TGCAGCATCCCCTCAGGCACTGAAGCTTTCTTT

cdr3_length: 11
d_call: NA
v_call: TRBV29-1
clone_size: once
j_call: TRBJ1-2
cdr3_aa: CSVVEEHGYTF
cdr3_nt: TGCAGCGTTGTTGAGGAGCATGGCTACACCTTC

cdr3_length: 13
d_call: NA
v_call: TRBV29-1
clone_size: NA
j_call: TRBJ2-1
cdr3_aa: CSGVGTVYNEQFF
cdr3_nt: TGCAGCGGGGTCGGGACGGTATACAATGAGCAGTTCTTC

cdr3_length: 13
d_call: NA
v_call: TRBV5-1
clone_size: once
j_call: TRBJ2-1
cdr3_aa: CASSLAGSDEQFF
cdr3_nt: TGCGCCAGCAGCTTGGCAGGGTCCGATGAGCAGTTCTTC

cdr3_length: 14
d_call: TRBD1
v_call: TRBV19
clone_size: NA
j_call: TRBJ1-1
cdr3_aa: CASSMGQRNTEAFF
cdr3_nt: TGTGCCAGTAGTATGGGACAGAGGAACACTGAAGCTTTCTTT

cdr3_length: 14
d_call: NA
v_call: TRBV2
clone_size: NA
j_call: TRBJ1-2
cdr3_aa: CASSEALAGGGYTF
cdr3_nt: TGTGCCAGCAGTGAAGCCCTAGCGGGAGGAGGCTACACCTTC

cdr3_length: 19
d_call: TRBD1
v_call: TRBV19
clone_size: NA
j_call: TRBJ2-6
cdr3_aa: CASSPLQGTVSSGANVLTF
cdr3_nt: TGTGCCAGTAGTCCGCTACAGGGGACAGTTTCCTCTGGGGCCAACGTCCTGACTTTC

cdr3_length: 13
d_call: TRBD1
v_call: TRBV29-1
clone_size: NA
j_call: TRBJ1-1
cdr3_aa: CSVVQGASTEAFF
cdr3_nt: TGCAGCGTCGTACAGGGGGCAAGCACTGAAGCTTTCTTT

cdr3_length: 16
d_call: TRBD1
v_call: TRBV19
clone_size: NA
j_call: TRBJ2-1
cdr3_aa: CASNLEVGQGMDEQFF
cdr3_nt: TGTGCCAGTAATCTTGAGGTGGGACAGGGAATGGATGAGCAGTTCTTC

cdr3_length: 13
d_call: NA
v_call: TRBV19
clone_size: once
j_call: TRBJ2-7
cdr3_aa: CATSFYYGYEQYF
cdr3_nt: TGTGCCACCTCATTTTACTACGGGTACGAGCAGTACTTC

cdr3_length: 13
d_call: TRBD1
v_call: TRBV30
clone_size: NA
j_call: TRBJ1-2
cdr3_aa: CAWSVQGLGGYTF
cdr3_nt: TGTGCCTGGAGTGTACAGGGGTTGGGCGGCTACACCTTC

cdr3_length: 13
d_call: NA
v_call: TRBV29-1
clone_size: few
j_call: TRBJ1-3
cdr3_aa: CSVGPDSGNTIYF
cdr3_nt: TGCAGCGTTGGCCCCGACTCTGGAAACACCATATATTTT

cdr3_length: 12
d_call: NA
v_call: TRBV29-1
clone_size: NA
j_call: TRBJ1-1
cdr3_aa: CSVEEGISEAFF
cdr3_nt: TGCAGCGTTGAAGAAGGGATCTCTGAAGCTTTCTTT

cdr3_length: 14
d_call: NA
v_call: TRBV29-1
clone_size: NA
j_call: TRBJ1-1
cdr3_aa: CSVIALDTNTEAFF
cdr3_nt: TGCAGCGTCATCGCCCTCGACACCAACACTGAAGCTTTCTTT

cdr3_length: 13
d_call: TRBD2
v_call: TRBV29-1
clone_size: few
j_call: TRBJ2-1
cdr3_aa: CSVEAGGPDEQFF
cdr3_nt: TGCAGCGTTGAAGCGGGAGGGCCCGATGAGCAGTTCTTC

cdr3_length: 14
d_call: NA
v_call: TRBV19
clone_size: NA
j_call: TRBJ2-5
cdr3_aa: CASSTRVVGETQYF
cdr3_nt: TGTGCCAGTAGTACCAGGGTTGTAGGAGAGACCCAGTACTTC

cdr3_length: 14
d_call: NA
v_call: TRBV6-5
clone_size: once
j_call: TRBJ1-2
cdr3_aa: CASSYTVGVQGYTF
cdr3_nt: TGTGCCAGCAGTTATACCGTGGGGGTCCAGGGCTACACCTTC

cdr3_length: 13
d_call: NA
v_call: TRBV29-1
clone_size: NA
j_call: TRBJ2-3
cdr3_aa: CSVEHGGTDTQYF
cdr3_nt: TGCAGCGTTGAACACGGGGGCACAGATACGCAGTATTTT

cdr3_length: 12
d_call: NA
v_call: TRBV29-1
clone_size: NA
j_call: TRBJ2-5
cdr3_aa: CSVWGYQETQYF
cdr3_nt: TGCAGCGTGTGGGGGTACCAAGAGACCCAGTACTTC

cdr3_length: 17
d_call: NA
v_call: TRBV25-1
clone_size: few
j_call: TRBJ1-6
cdr3_aa: CASSELGLSSYNSPLHF
cdr3_nt: TGTGCCAGCAGTGAATTGGGGTTAAGCTCCTATAATTCACCCCTCCACTTT

cdr3_length: 16
d_call: TRBD2
v_call: TRBV6-5
clone_size: NA
j_call: TRBJ2-1
cdr3_aa: CASSARLAGAYNEQFF
cdr3_nt: TGTGCCAGCAGTGCCCGACTAGCGGGAGCATACAATGAGCAGTTCTTC

cdr3_length: 14
d_call: NA
v_call: TRBV15
clone_size: NA
j_call: TRBJ1-1
cdr3_aa: CATSREREGTEAFF
cdr3_nt: TGTGCCACCAGCAGAGAGCGAGAGGGAACTGAAGCTTTCTTT

cdr3_length: 13
d_call: TRBD1
v_call: TRBV4-3
clone_size: once
j_call: TRBJ1-2
cdr3_aa: CASSPTGGNGYIF
cdr3_nt: TGCGCCAGCAGCCCGACAGGGGGCAATGGCTACATCTTC

cdr3_length: 13
d_call: TRBD1
v_call: TRBV6-5
clone_size: few
j_call: TRBJ2-3
cdr3_aa: CASSYTGADTQYF
cdr3_nt: TGTGCCAGCAGTTACACAGGGGCGGATACGCAGTATTTT

cdr3_length: 13
d_call: NA
v_call: TRBV4-1
clone_size: NA
j_call: TRBJ1-5
cdr3_aa: CASSPWGDQPQHF
cdr3_nt: TGCGCCAGCAGCCCCTGGGGGGATCAGCCCCAGCATTTT

cdr3_length: 13
d_call: NA
v_call: TRBV28
clone_size: once
j_call: TRBJ2-1
cdr3_aa: CASSLLSADEQFF
cdr3_nt: TGTGCCAGCAGTTTATTATCGGCGGATGAGCAGTTCTTC